This passage covers 18 T cell receptor beta chains from one sample sequenced in a study of blood T cell repertoires in COVID-19. Method: immunoSEQ multiplex PCR; TCRdb's copy keeps in-frame clones and lacks some. The sample contains about 210,000 clones, around nine tenths of which appear only once. What was sequenced was peripheral blood. The receptors originated from a man aged 18 to 35 with active or convalescent COVID-19.

This sequence joins TRBV29-1 and TRBJ2-7, with D possibly matching TRBD1 (6 bases). The CDR3 runs 13 residues. V shed 2 bases and J shed 2 bases, with 10 bases lying between them. In germline, CDR1 is SQVTM, CDR2 ANQGSEA. The CDR3 coding sequence is TGCAGCGTTGAATGGGCAGGGGCCTACGAGCAGTACTTC. This codes for CSVEWAGAYEQYF.

The V gene is TRBV4-2, the J gene TRBJ1-1; D may be TRBD1 (6 bases). This CDR3 region has 15 residues. Trimming shortened V by 1 base and J by 3 bases, and 12 bases separated the two germline ends. Germline values: CDR1 LGHNA, CDR2 YNFKEQ. The CDR3 is CASSQVGRGYTEAFF. The CDR3 coding sequence is TGTGCCAGCAGCCAAGTGGGCAGGGGTTACACTGAAGCTTTCTTT.

The chain uses TRBV29-1 and TRBJ1-1; 7 bases map to TRBD1. V shed 6 bases, J shed 3 bases, and the junction held 7 bases outside the gene matches. The CDR3 spans 13 residues. Germline CDR1 SQVTM, CDR2 ANQGSEA. CDR3 bases: TGCAGCGTCCGGGACAGCCGTGACACTGAAGCTTTCTTT. This gives the protein CSVRDSRDTEAFF.

V and J are TRBV2 and TRBJ1-1, with D perhaps matching TRBD1 (5 bases). Trimming took off 6 bases at V and 5 bases at J, with 16 bases between the two ends. This CDR3 spans 14 amino acids. CDR1 and CDR2 (germline): SNHLY, FYNNEI. This CDR3 reads CASREEGQGTEAFF. CDR3 coding DNA: TGTGCCAGCAGAGAGGAGGGGCAGGGTACTGAAGCTTTCTTT.

The chain is built from TRBV25-1 and TRBJ1-1; no clear D. The V end was cut by 3 bases, the J end by 1 base, with 9 bases between. The CDR3 is made up of 14 amino acids. Looked up from germline, CDR1 is MGHDK and CDR2 is SYGVNS. CDR3 nucleotides: TGTGCCAGCAGTGAGGGAGGGTGGAACACTGAAGCTTTCTTT. Translating gives CASSEGGWNTEAFF.

This clone was seen a handful of times. This rearrangement joins TRBV30 to TRBJ1-1; D is unclear. The CDR3 consists of 12 residues. With 8 bases removed from V and 1 base from J, the gap between germline ends came to 11 bases. Germline loops: CDR1 GTSNPN, CDR2 SVGIG (reference sequence). The CDR3 DNA reads TGTGCCGGAGAAAGGAGGAACACTGAAGCTTTCTTT. This sequence encodes CAGERRNTEAFF. The entire variable domain, with the rest obtained from reference TRBV30 and TRBJ1-1, is as follows: SQTIHQWPATLVQPVGSPLSLECTVEGTSNPNLYWYRQAAGRGLQLLFYSVGIGQISSEVPQNLSASRPQDRQFILSSKKLLLSDSGFYLCAGERRNTEAFFGQGTRLTVV.

This rearrangement joins TRBV6-5 to TRBJ2-1, with TRBD1 matching over 7 bases. The CDR3 sequence is 15 residues long. The V gene's germline CDR1 is MNHEY and CDR2 SVGAGI. V lost 2 bases to trimming and J lost 8 bases; unmatched junction nucleotides: 9. The CDR3 sequence: CASSYRSGGADEQFF. The CDR3 DNA reads TGTGCCAGCAGTTACAGGTCAGGGGGAGCAGATGAGCAGTTCTTC.

This clone has a handful of counts. The rearrangement links TRBV5-1 to TRBJ2-2, with 9 bases matching TRBD1. This CDR3 has 14 amino acids. In germline, CDR1 is SGHRS, CDR2 YFSETQ. With V trimmed by 4 bases and J by 7 bases, 5 bases remained unmatched. The CDR3 is CASSRDREDGELFF. The CDR3 DNA follows: TGCGCCAGCAGCCGGGACAGGGAGGACGGGGAGCTGTTTTTT.

The chain uses TRBV4-2 and TRBJ2-5, with 8 positions matching TRBD2. V dropped 0 bases and J dropped 4; count of bases not matched to a gene: 7. Germline loops: CDR1 LGHNA, CDR2 YNFKEQ. The CDR3 totals 16 residues. CDR3 nucleotide sequence: TGTGCCAGCAGCCAAGAAGGCGGGGGGCGGAGAGAGACCCAGTACTTC. It yields the protein CASSQEGGGRRETQYF.

This clone showed up just once. The V call is TRBV19, the J call TRBJ1-2; 10 bases match TRBD1. The length of the CDR3 is 16 residues. Germline V gene sequence: CDR1 LNHDA, CDR2 SQIVND (reference sequence). Trimming at V came to 8 bases and at J to 3 bases, leaving 12 bases not matched to a gene. In nucleotides, the CDR3 is TGTGCCAGTCGTCCGGGACAGGGGCCATATTACTATGGCTACACCTTC. Encoded protein: CASRPGQGPYYYGYTF.

This rearrangement joins TRBV7-9 to TRBJ2-3; weak D call: TRBD2 (6 bases). Germline loops: CDR1 SEHNR, CDR2 FQNEAQ (reference sequence). V lost 1 base to trimming and J lost 0 bases, with 14 bases between them. This CDR3 has 17 residues. The CDR3 DNA reads TGTGCCAGCAGCTTAGGCGGGACCTTACCTAGCACAGATACGCAGTATTTT. Residues: CASSLGGTLPSTDTQYF.

This clone was recorded only once. This sequence joins TRBV7-2 and TRBJ2-2; D remains ambiguous. Looked up from germline, CDR1 is SGHTA and CDR2 is FQGNSA. V was cut by 4 bases and J by 5 bases, with 8 bases left in between. The CDR3 is 13 amino acids. CDR3 loop: CASSSYSTGELFF. CDR3 bases: TGTGCCAGCAGCTCCTATAGTACCGGGGAGCTGTTTTTT.

The chain joins TRBV7-9 to TRBJ1-5; TRBD1 is a possible D gene (5 bases). CDR1 and CDR2 (germline): SEHNR, FQNEAQ (reference sequence). V lost 5 bases, J lost 5 bases, and 13 bases lay in between. This CDR3 region has 14 residues. Here the CDR3 DNA reads TGTGCCAGCAGCCCAACCGACAGAGATCAGCCCCAGCATTTT. Protein sequence: CASSPTDRDQPQHF.

This chain links TRBV6-5 with TRBJ2-1, with 10 bases matching TRBD1. This CDR3 has 16 residues. Germline CDR1 reads MNHEY; CDR2 reads SVGAGI. V lost 4 bases and J lost 7; bases outside the gene matches: 10. The CDR3 region has the DNA TGTGCCAGCAGTTCGACACAGGACAGGGGGGGAAATGAGCAGTTCTTC. Protein product: CASSSTQDRGGNEQFF.

J is TRBJ1-1 and V is TRBV3-1 (or the pseudogene TRBV3-2); 10 bases agree with TRBD1. Germline lookup yields CDR1 LGHDT and CDR2 YNNKEL (reference sequence). Trimming removed 4 bases from V and 4 bases from J; junction bases left unmatched: 6. This CDR3 has 15 residues. The CDR3 is CASSPRTGGGTEAFF. The CDR3 nucleotides read TGTGCCAGCAGCCCGCGGACAGGGGGAGGCACTGAAGCTTTCTTT.

This clone was picked up a small number of times. The chain combines TRBV29-1 with TRBJ2-1; 10 nucleotides match TRBD2. This CDR3 comprises 17 residues. Germline V CDR1 and CDR2: SQVTM, ANQGSEA. V lost 1 base to trimming and J lost 8 bases; unmatched junction nucleotides: 14. DNA for the CDR3: TGCAGCGTTGAAGGCGGGCTGGCTAGCGGGAGAATTTATGAGCAGTTCTTC. Protein sequence: CSVEGGLASGRIYEQFF.

The rearrangement joins TRBV7-3 to TRBJ2-2; TRBD2 matches 11 bases. The CDR3 contains 16 residues. With V trimmed by 6 bases and J by 6 bases, 9 bases remained unmatched. CDR1 is SGHTA and CDR2 is FQGTGA in the germline V gene. The CDR3 bases are TGTGCCAGCAGTCTCGCTAGCGGGAGGCCTTCCGGGGAGCTGTTTTTT. Its translation: CASSLASGRPSGELFF.

The chain has TRBV23-1 and TRBJ2-1; unclear D gene. TRBV23-1 is sorted into the ORF group, with uncertain function. Trimming took 8 bases from V and 2 from J, leaving 19 bases between them. The CDR3 is 16 residues long. CDR3 region: CASLAARGFTYNEQFF. The CDR3 DNA reads as TGCGCCAGCTTGGCGGCGAGAGGATTCACCTACAATGAGCAGTTCTTC.